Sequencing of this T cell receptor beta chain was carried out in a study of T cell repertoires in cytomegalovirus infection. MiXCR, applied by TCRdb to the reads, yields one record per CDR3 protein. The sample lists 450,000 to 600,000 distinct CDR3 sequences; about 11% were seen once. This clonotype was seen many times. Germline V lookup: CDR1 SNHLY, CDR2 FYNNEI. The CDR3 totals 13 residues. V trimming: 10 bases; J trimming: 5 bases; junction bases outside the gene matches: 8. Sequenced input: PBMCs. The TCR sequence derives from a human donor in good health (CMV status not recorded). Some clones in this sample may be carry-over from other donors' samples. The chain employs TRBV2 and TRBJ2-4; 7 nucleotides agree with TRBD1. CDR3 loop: CATHEGGQNIQYF. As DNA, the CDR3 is TGTGCCACCCACGAAGGGGGCCAAAACATTCAGTACTTC.